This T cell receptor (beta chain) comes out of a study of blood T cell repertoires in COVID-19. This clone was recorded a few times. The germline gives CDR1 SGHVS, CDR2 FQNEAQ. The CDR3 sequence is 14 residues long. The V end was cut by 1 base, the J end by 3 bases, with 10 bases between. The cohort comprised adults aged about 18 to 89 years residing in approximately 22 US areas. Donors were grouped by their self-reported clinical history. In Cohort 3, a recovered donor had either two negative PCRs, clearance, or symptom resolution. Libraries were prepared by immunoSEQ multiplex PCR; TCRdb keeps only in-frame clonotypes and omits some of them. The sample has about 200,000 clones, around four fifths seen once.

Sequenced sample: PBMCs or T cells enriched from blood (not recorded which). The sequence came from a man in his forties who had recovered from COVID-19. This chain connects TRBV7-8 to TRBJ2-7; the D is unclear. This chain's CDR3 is CASSLGENNYEQYV. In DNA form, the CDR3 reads TGTGCCAGCAGCTTAGGAGAGAATAACTACGAGCAGTACGTC.